This paragraph reports one TCR beta chain. The antigen is not known. This sample was included in a study of T cell repertoires in cytomegalovirus infection. The wider study: From public TCR beta signatures came an indication of both CMV infection and matching HLA type.

General study findings and limits: Clonotypes of TCR beta that were HLA-C-restricted and CMV-specific dominated the ex vivo response.

TCRdb re-called the reads with MiXCR, one entry per CDR3 protein. The sample has roughly 110,000 distinct CDR3 sequences, about a tenth seen once. Germline CDR1 is SGHNT and CDR2 is YYREEE (reference sequence). The CDR3 has 15 amino acids. V lost 4 bases and J lost 2; bases outside the gene matches: 8. Sequenced material: PBMCs, sequenced either directly or after in vitro stimulation (not recorded which). The receptor's source is a human donor in good health (CMV status not recorded). Some clones in this sample may be carry-over from other donors' samples. V gene TRBV5-4 combines with J gene TRBJ2-5, with 7 nucleotides matching TRBD2. CDR3 sequence reads: CASSPPEGLQETQYF. DNA of the CDR3: TGTGCCAGCAGCCCCCCCGAGGGACTACAAGAGACCCAGTACTTC.